Described below is a single T cell receptor (beta chain) sequence and its context. Its antigen is unknown. CDR1 KGHSH and CDR2 LQKENI come from the germline V gene. Trimming pared 4 bases from V and 0 bases from J, leaving 9 bases between. This CDR3 spans 14 amino acids. This sample stems from a study of T cell repertoires in cytomegalovirus infection. A single record per CDR3 protein comes from TCRdb applying MiXCR to the reads. The sample carries about 830,000 distinct CDR3 sequences, roughly 33% recorded once. The chain uses TRBV18 and TRBJ2-5; D is unresolved. The clonotype originates from a human donor in good health (CMV status not recorded). Some clones in this sample may be carry-over from other donors' samples. The source material was cultured CD8+ T cells from PBMCs, sampled from culture after CMV antigen stimulation. CDR3 nucleotide sequence: TGTGCCAGCTCACACAGAGTGTACCAAGAGACCCAGTACTTC. Translation gives CASSHRVYQETQYF.